These T cell receptor beta chains were read from a single sample in a study of T cell responses to AZD1222 COVID-19 vaccine. The data were produced by immunoSEQ multiplex PCR, yet TCRdb's version contains in-frame clones alone and is incomplete. The sample holds 97,000 or so clones, around 83% seen once. Sequences were derived from peripheral blood, sampled on day 0 of AZD1222 vaccination. The source is an adult in good health. The CDR3 runs from the conserved cysteine through the conserved F or W. D genes are given only for firm matches. Size tells how often a clone was seen (once, few, many) or the class of an expanded clone, and some rows leave it out.

clone size: once
V gene: TRBV7-9
D gene: -
J gene: TRBJ2-3
CDR3 length: 14
CDR3 DNA: TGTGCCAGCAGCTTATCACACGGGGCAGATACGCAGTATTTT
CDR3 protein: CASSLSHGADTQYF

clone size: -
V gene: TRBV2
D gene: TRBD2
J gene: TRBJ2-3
CDR3 length: 15
CDR3 DNA: TGTGCCAGCAGCCCGACTAGCGGGAGTGCAGATACGCAGTATTTT
CDR3 protein: CASSPTSGSADTQYF

clone size: -
V gene: TRBV6-5
D gene: TRBD1
J gene: TRBJ2-5
CDR3 length: 14
CDR3 DNA: TGTGCCAGCAGTTTGGACAGGGGGAAAGAGACCCAGTACTTC
CDR3 protein: CASSLDRGKETQYF

clone size: -
V gene: TRBV28
D gene: TRBD1
J gene: TRBJ2-7
CDR3 length: 14
CDR3 DNA: TGTGCCAGCAGCCGACAGGGGGGTAACTACGAGCAGTACTTC
CDR3 protein: CASSRQGGNYEQYF

clone size: -
V gene: TRBV5-4
D gene: TRBD1
J gene: TRBJ2-7
CDR3 length: 16
CDR3 DNA: TGTGCCAGCAGCTCGTCCCGGGACAGATACAACTACGAGCAGTACTTC
CDR3 protein: CASSSSRDRYNYEQYF

clone size: few
V gene: TRBV12-2
D gene: -
J gene: TRBJ1-5
CDR3 length: 18
CDR3 DNA: TGTGCAAGTCGCTTAGTAGGGACATATACACAAAGCAATCAGCCCCAGCATTTT
CDR3 protein: CASRLVGTYTQSNQPQHF

clone size: -
V gene: TRBV27
D gene: -
J gene: TRBJ2-7
CDR3 length: 15
CDR3 DNA: TGTGCCAGCAGTTCCGGTAGCGGCAGGTCGAGGGAGCAGTACTTC
CDR3 protein: CASSSGSGRSREQYF

clone size: -
V gene: TRBV30
D gene: -
J gene: TRBJ2-7
CDR3 length: 14
CDR3 DNA: TGTGCCTGGAGTAAGGGACACGGGGGTGACGAGCAGTACTTC
CDR3 protein: CAWSKGHGGDEQYF

clone size: few
V gene: TRBV28
D gene: -
J gene: TRBJ2-1
CDR3 length: 15
CDR3 DNA: TGTGCCAGCAGTTTACTCGGGAGCTCCTACAATGAGCAGTTCTTC
CDR3 protein: CASSLLGSSYNEQFF

clone size: -
V gene: TRBV30
D gene: -
J gene: TRBJ2-2
CDR3 length: 15
CDR3 DNA: TGTGCCTGGAGTGCAAATACAGGGTCCACCGGGGAGCTGTTTTTT
CDR3 protein: CAWSANTGSTGELFF

clone size: -
V gene: TRBV12-3/TRBV12-4
D gene: -
J gene: TRBJ1-1
CDR3 length: 12
CDR3 DNA: TGTGCCAGCAGTTTAAGAGAGCCTGAAGCTTTCTTT
CDR3 protein: CASSLREPEAFF

clone size: -
V gene: TRBV7-2
D gene: -
J gene: TRBJ2-1
CDR3 length: 17
CDR3 DNA: TGTGCCAGCAGCTTACGGTGGGGCGGGGGCATGGTTTTCGAGCAGTTCTTC
CDR3 protein: CASSLRWGGGMVFEQFF

clone size: -
V gene: TRBV5-5
D gene: TRBD1
J gene: TRBJ2-3
CDR3 length: 15
CDR3 DNA: TGTGCCAGCAGCGGGACGGACAGGGAAACAGATACGCAGTATTTT
CDR3 protein: CASSGTDRETDTQYF

clone size: -
V gene: TRBV5-8
D gene: TRBD2
J gene: TRBJ2-1
CDR3 length: 14
CDR3 DNA: TGTGCCAGCAGCTTGGAGACTAGCGGGAGTAAGCAGTTCTTC
CDR3 protein: CASSLETSGSKQFF

clone size: -
V gene: TRBV28
D gene: TRBD2
J gene: TRBJ2-4
CDR3 length: 14
CDR3 DNA: TGTGCCAGCAGTCGGACTAGCGGGAGAAACATTCAGTACTTC
CDR3 protein: CASSRTSGRNIQYF

clone size: -
V gene: TRBV6-2/TRBV6-3
D gene: -
J gene: TRBJ2-7
CDR3 length: 13
CDR3 DNA: TGTGCCAGCAGTTACCCACAGGGCTACGAGCAGTACTTC
CDR3 protein: CASSYPQGYEQYF

clone size: -
V gene: TRBV7-2
D gene: TRBD1
J gene: TRBJ1-4
CDR3 length: 15
CDR3 DNA: TGTGCCAGCAGCTTAGTGACAGGGGCAGGGGAAAAACTGTTTTTT
CDR3 protein: CASSLVTGAGEKLFF

clone size: few
V gene: TRBV6-5
D gene: TRBD1
J gene: TRBJ1-3
CDR3 length: 15
CDR3 DNA: TGTGCCAGCAGTAGGGGGACAGGGTGGAGAAACACCATATATTTT
CDR3 protein: CASSRGTGWRNTIYF

clone size: -
V gene: TRBV5-1
D gene: TRBD1
J gene: TRBJ2-7
CDR3 length: 14
CDR3 DNA: TGCGCCAGCAGCTTGGCCGACAGGGCCTGGGAGCAGTACTTC
CDR3 protein: CASSLADRAWEQYF

clone size: -
V gene: TRBV5-1
D gene: -
J gene: TRBJ2-1
CDR3 length: 13
CDR3 DNA: TGCGCCAGCAGCTTGAGTGGACCGTATGAGCAGTTCTTC
CDR3 protein: CASSLSGPYEQFF

clone size: -
V gene: TRBV21-1
D gene: -
J gene: TRBJ1-5
CDR3 length: 15
CDR3 DNA: TGTGCCAGCAGATTGGACAGACAAACCTATCAGCCCCAGCATTTT
CDR3 protein: CASRLDRQTYQPQHF

clone size: -
V gene: TRBV19
D gene: TRBD1
J gene: TRBJ2-7
CDR3 length: 14
CDR3 DNA: TGTGCCAGTAGGGCCGGGACAGGGGTCCACGAGCAGTACTTC
CDR3 protein: CASRAGTGVHEQYF

clone size: -
V gene: TRBV6-5
D gene: TRBD2
J gene: TRBJ2-3
CDR3 length: 15
CDR3 DNA: TGTGCCAGCAGCCTCCTTAGCGGGGGTGCAGATACGCAGTATTTT
CDR3 protein: CASSLLSGGADTQYF

clone size: -
V gene: TRBV11-1
D gene: -
J gene: TRBJ2-7
CDR3 length: 15
CDR3 DNA: TGTGCCAGCAGCTTGGGCGACATGAGGGCCTACGAGCAGTACTTC
CDR3 protein: CASSLGDMRAYEQYF

clone size: few
V gene: TRBV19
D gene: TRBD1
J gene: TRBJ1-5
CDR3 length: 15
CDR3 DNA: TGTGCCAGTAGTCCCCAACAGGGGACCAATCAGCCCCAGCATTTT
CDR3 protein: CASSPQQGTNQPQHF

clone size: -
V gene: TRBV6-5
D gene: -
J gene: TRBJ2-6
CDR3 length: 14
CDR3 DNA: TGTGCCAGCAGTCGTGAGTCTGGGGCCAACGTCCTGACTTTC
CDR3 protein: CASSRESGANVLTF

clone size: -
V gene: TRBV2
D gene: TRBD2
J gene: TRBJ2-5
CDR3 length: 15
CDR3 DNA: TGTGCCAGCAGTGAAACTAGCGCCGGGGTTGGGACCCAGTACTTC
CDR3 protein: CASSETSAGVGTQYF

clone size: once
V gene: TRBV28
D gene: TRBD1
J gene: TRBJ1-1
CDR3 length: 15
CDR3 DNA: TGTGCCGGAGGGGGGCAGGGGGCGCGAAACACTGAAGCTTTCTTT
CDR3 protein: CAGGGQGARNTEAFF

clone size: -
V gene: TRBV19
D gene: TRBD1
J gene: TRBJ1-1
CDR3 length: 14
CDR3 DNA: TGTGCCAGTAGGGGAGACCCAGGGGGCACTGAAGCTTTCTTT
CDR3 protein: CASRGDPGGTEAFF

clone size: -
V gene: TRBV4-3
D gene: -
J gene: TRBJ1-2
CDR3 length: 15
CDR3 DNA: TGCGCCAGCAGCCAAGACCAGGGAATCACCTATGGCTACACCTTC
CDR3 protein: CASSQDQGITYGYTF

clone size: -
V gene: TRBV10-2
D gene: -
J gene: TRBJ1-1
CDR3 length: 13
CDR3 DNA: TGCGCCAGCAGAACAAGTAAGAACACTGAAGCTTTCTTT
CDR3 protein: CASRTSKNTEAFF

clone size: medium-sized
V gene: TRBV27
D gene: -
J gene: TRBJ1-4
CDR3 length: 13
CDR3 DNA: TGTGCCAGCAGTTTCAGGCCCAGGGAAAAACTGTTTTTT
CDR3 protein: CASSFRPREKLFF

clone size: -
V gene: TRBV19
D gene: -
J gene: TRBJ1-3
CDR3 length: 17
CDR3 DNA: TGTGCCAGTAGGCCCCCCTGGAAGGACCTCTCTGGAAACACCATATATTTT
CDR3 protein: CASRPPWKDLSGNTIYF

clone size: -
V gene: TRBV5-6
D gene: -
J gene: TRBJ2-5
CDR3 length: 14
CDR3 DNA: TGTGCCAGCAGCGGCGGGACGGGGGAAGAGACCCAGTACTTC
CDR3 protein: CASSGGTGEETQYF

clone size: -
V gene: TRBV5-6
D gene: -
J gene: TRBJ2-1
CDR3 length: 11
CDR3 DNA: TGTGCCAGCAGCGTAGTGGTTGAGCAGTTCTTC
CDR3 protein: CASSVVVEQFF

clone size: once
V gene: TRBV18
D gene: TRBD1
J gene: TRBJ1-1
CDR3 length: 17
CDR3 DNA: TGTGCCAGCTCACCGGCGACAGGGACCCCCACGAGGACTGAAGCTTTCTTT
CDR3 protein: CASSPATGTPTRTEAFF

clone size: -
V gene: TRBV19
D gene: TRBD2
J gene: TRBJ2-7
CDR3 length: 14
CDR3 DNA: TGTGCCAGTAGTAAGGGACTACCCCTCTACGAGCAGTACTTC
CDR3 protein: CASSKGLPLYEQYF

clone size: -
V gene: TRBV5-1
D gene: TRBD1
J gene: TRBJ2-5
CDR3 length: 16
CDR3 DNA: TGCGCCAGCAGCTCGATAGGACAGGGGGCGAAAGAGACCCAGTACTTC
CDR3 protein: CASSSIGQGAKETQYF

clone size: -
V gene: TRBV27
D gene: -
J gene: TRBJ2-3
CDR3 length: 14
CDR3 DNA: TGTGCCAGCAGTCCGAAGATGGTGGTAGATACGCAGTATTTT
CDR3 protein: CASSPKMVVDTQYF

clone size: -
V gene: TRBV19
D gene: -
J gene: TRBJ1-1
CDR3 length: 14
CDR3 DNA: TGTGCCAGTAGTATAGCCTCATCGGGTATTGAAGCTTTCTTT
CDR3 protein: CASSIASSGIEAFF

clone size: -
V gene: TRBV20-1
D gene: TRBD2
J gene: TRBJ2-7
CDR3 length: 14
CDR3 DNA: TGCAGTGCTAGTAACCCGGGAGGGAGTTACGAGCAGTACTTC
CDR3 protein: CSASNPGGSYEQYF

clone size: -
V gene: TRBV7-3
D gene: TRBD1
J gene: TRBJ2-1
CDR3 length: 15
CDR3 DNA: TGTGCCAGCAGCCCGGACAGGGACTCCTACAATGAGCAGTTCTTC
CDR3 protein: CASSPDRDSYNEQFF

clone size: -
V gene: TRBV5-1
D gene: -
J gene: TRBJ1-1
CDR3 length: 15
CDR3 DNA: TGCGCCAGCAGTCCTCGGGAGACAGCGAACACTGAAGCTTTCTTT
CDR3 protein: CASSPRETANTEAFF

clone size: -
V gene: TRBV7-3
D gene: TRBD1
J gene: TRBJ2-1
CDR3 length: 13
CDR3 DNA: TGTGCCAGCAGCGAGACAGGGGCGGGTGAGCAGTTCTTC
CDR3 protein: CASSETGAGEQFF

clone size: -
V gene: TRBV7-3
D gene: TRBD1
J gene: TRBJ2-7
CDR3 length: 14
CDR3 DNA: TGTGCCAGCAGCCCGAGGGACAGGGGTTACGAGCAGTACTTC
CDR3 protein: CASSPRDRGYEQYF